The 10 T cell receptor beta chains below were found in one sample sequenced in a study of T cells after yellow fever vaccination. TCRdb processed the 5' RACE reads anew with MiXCR; each CDR3 protein has one entry. The sample consists of under 500,000 distinct CDR3 sequences, 18% of them appearing once. The specimen was PBMCs, collected before the yellow fever booster vaccination. These receptors were obtained from a man aged 18-30 years who received the YFV17D yellow fever vaccine.

This clonotype was recorded a few times. V usage is TRBV30 and J usage is TRBJ2-2; D perhaps matches TRBD1 (5 bases). The V gene's germline CDR1 is GTSNPN and CDR2 SVGIG (reference sequence). The CDR3 spans 15 residues. V was shortened by 3 bases and J by 0 bases, with 11 bases between the two germline ends. CDR3 in DNA: TGTGCCTGGAGGTTGGCAGGGACGAACACCGGGGAGCTGTTTTTT. This gives the protein CAWRLAGTNTGELFF. Full variable domain (rest looked up from reference TRBV30 and TRBJ2-2): SQTIHQWPATLVQPVGSPLSLECTVEGTSNPNLYWYRQAAGRGLQLLFYSVGIGQISSEVPQNLSASRPQDRQFILSSKKLLLSDSGFYLCAWRLAGTNTGELFFGEGSRLTVL.

This clonotype was detected a few times. The chain links TRBV4-3 to TRBJ1-6, with 9 bases lining up with TRBD1. The CDR3 consists of 15 residues. Germline V gene data show CDR1 as LGHNA and CDR2 as YSLEER. Losses at the gene ends were 2 bases for V and 9 bases for J; bases not matched to a gene: 5. In DNA form, the CDR3 reads TGCGCCAGCAGCCAACAGGGACAGGGAGCTTCACCCCTCCACTTT. Translating gives CASSQQGQGASPLHF.

V is TRBV7-3 and J is TRBJ2-1; D possibly corresponds to TRBD2 (6 bases). Germline V gene sequence: CDR1 SGHTA, CDR2 FQGTGA. V was shortened by 5 bases and J by 0 bases, with 14 bases between the two germline ends. The CDR3 length is 16 residues. In DNA form, the CDR3 reads TGTGCCAGCAGCCAGGCTCACGGGAGCTCCTACAATGAGCAGTTCTTC. Amino acids: CASSQAHGSSYNEQFF.

The rearrangement links TRBV4-2 to TRBJ2-3; the D is unclear. This CDR3 is 13 amino acids long. V was pared by 0 bases and J by 6 bases, with 7 bases between. Germline V lookup: CDR1 LGHNA, CDR2 YNFKEQ. The CDR3 region is CASSQDGWDTQYF. The CDR3 coding sequence is TGTGCCAGCAGCCAAGATGGGTGGGATACGCAGTATTTT.

This clonotype was seen only once. The V gene is TRBV12-3 or TRBV12-4, the J gene TRBJ2-1, with TRBD2 matching 9 bases. This CDR3 has 15 residues. The J segment lost 6 bases and the V segment lost 1 base, leaving 4 bases of the junction unmatched. CDR3 nucleotides: TGTGCCAGCAGTTTAGGTCTAGCGGGGATCAATGAGCAGTTCTTC. Amino acids: CASSLGLAGINEQFF.

This clonotype has more than one count but fewer than ten. The V call is TRBV20-1, the J call TRBJ2-1; D call uncertain. Germline CDR1 is DFQATT and CDR2 is SNEGSKA (reference sequence). CDR3 length equals 14 residues. The V end lost 1 base, the J end lost 3 bases, and 10 bases lay between the germline ends. The CDR3 nucleotides are TGCAGTGCTAGAGGTCGGATGCGCTACAATGAGCAGTTCTTC. It specifies CSARGRMRYNEQFF.

The chain combines TRBV10-3 with TRBJ1-5; 8 nucleotides agree with TRBD1. Germline loops: CDR1 ENHRY, CDR2 SYGVKD. Trimming took 6 bases from V and 1 from J; bases not matched to a gene: 8. CDR3 size: 16 residues. For the CDR3, the DNA is TGTGCCATCAGCAACTCGGACAGGGCGAGCAATCAGCCCCAGCATTTT. Encoded protein: CAISNSDRASNQPQHF.

The J gene is TRBJ2-3, the V gene TRBV5-1, with D possibly matching TRBD2 (6 bases). V lost 3 bases to trimming and J lost 0 bases, with 8 bases between them. The CDR3 has 14 residues. The germline V gene has CDR1 SGHRS and CDR2 YFSETQ. The CDR3: CASSSRESTDTQYF. The DNA for the CDR3 is TGCGCCAGCAGCTCCCGGGAGAGCACAGATACGCAGTATTTT.

The chain links TRBV5-6 to TRBJ2-5; 12 bases line up with TRBD2. Germline loops: CDR1 SGHDT, CDR2 YYEEEE. The CDR3 runs 14 residues. V lost 5 bases to trimming and J lost 3 bases; unmatched junction nucleotides: 2. The CDR3 sequence: CASRPSGGEETQYF. Written as DNA, the CDR3 is TGTGCCAGCAGGCCTAGCGGGGGGGAAGAGACCCAGTACTTC. The entire variable domain, with the rest obtained from reference TRBV5-6 and TRBJ2-5, is as follows: DAGVTQSPTHLIKTRGQQVTLRCSPKSGHDTVSWYQQALGQGPQFIFQYYEEEERQRGNFPDRFSGHQFPNYSSELNVNALLLGDSALYLCASRPSGGEETQYFGPGTRLLVL.

This chain links TRBV27 with TRBJ1-2; D gene unclear. Trimming pared 1 base from V and 4 bases from J, leaving 13 bases between. The CDR3 is 15 residues long. Per the germline V gene, CDR1 is MNHEY and CDR2 is SMNVEV (reference sequence). CDR3 DNA sequence: TGTGCCAGCAGTTTATACGAGGGAGGAGGCTATGGCTACACCTTC. This gives the protein CASSLYEGGGYGYTF.